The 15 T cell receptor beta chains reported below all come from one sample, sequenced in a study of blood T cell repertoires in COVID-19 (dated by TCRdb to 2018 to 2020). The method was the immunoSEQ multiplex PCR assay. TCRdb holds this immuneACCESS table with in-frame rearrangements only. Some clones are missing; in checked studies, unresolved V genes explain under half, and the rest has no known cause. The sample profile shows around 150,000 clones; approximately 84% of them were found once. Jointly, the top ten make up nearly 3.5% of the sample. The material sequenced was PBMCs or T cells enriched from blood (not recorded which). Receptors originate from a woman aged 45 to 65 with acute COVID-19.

This chain's CDR3 is CASSFGGDSNQPQHF. In DNA form, the CDR3 reads TGTGCCAGCAGCTTCGGAGGGGATAGCAATCAGCCCCAGCATTTT. This chain joins TRBV7-8 and TRBJ1-5; D is perhaps TRBD1 (5 bases). CDR3 length: 15 amino acids. Looked up from germline, CDR1 is SGHVS and CDR2 is FQNEAQ. The V end lost 3 bases, the J end lost 0 bases, and 9 bases lay between the germline ends.

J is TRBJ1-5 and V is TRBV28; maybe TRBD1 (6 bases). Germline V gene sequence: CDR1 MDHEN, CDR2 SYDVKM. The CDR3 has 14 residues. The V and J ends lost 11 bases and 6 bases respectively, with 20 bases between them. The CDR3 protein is CALGGGAPPQPQHF. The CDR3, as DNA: TGTGCCTTGGGGGGGGGCGCACCCCCTCAGCCCCAGCATTTT.

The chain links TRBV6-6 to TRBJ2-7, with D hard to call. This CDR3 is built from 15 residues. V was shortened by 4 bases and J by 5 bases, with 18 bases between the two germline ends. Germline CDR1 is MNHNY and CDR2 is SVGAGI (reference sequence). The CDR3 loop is CASSFNSLNLNEQYF. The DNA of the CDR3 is TGTGCCAGCAGTTTTAATAGCCTCAATCTTAACGAGCAGTACTTC.

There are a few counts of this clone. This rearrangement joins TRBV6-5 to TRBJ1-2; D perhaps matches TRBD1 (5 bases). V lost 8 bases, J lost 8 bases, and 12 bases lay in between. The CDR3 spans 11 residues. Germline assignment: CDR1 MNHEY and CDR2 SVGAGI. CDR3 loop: CASASGLGYTF. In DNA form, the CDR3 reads TGTGCCAGCGCGTCGGGACTCGGCTACACCTTC.

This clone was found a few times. The CDR3 spells CASSIAGLNTGELFF. The DNA of the CDR3 is TGTGCCAGTAGTATAGCCGGACTTAACACCGGGGAGCTGTTTTTT. The chain combines TRBV19 with TRBJ2-2; a weak D match, TRBD2 (5 bases). Trimming left V 1 base short and J 2 bases short, with 8 bases between. The CDR3 runs to 15 residues. CDR1 and CDR2 from the germline V gene are LNHDA and SQIVND (reference sequence).

The CDR3 nucleotides read TGTGCCAGCAGCCAGGGACAGACGAACACTGAAGCTTTCTTT. Translation gives CASSQGQTNTEAFF. The J gene is TRBJ1-1, the V gene TRBV5-4; 7 bases map to TRBD1. Per germline, CDR1 SGHNT and CDR2 YYREEE (reference sequence). Trimming took 4 bases from V and 1 from J; bases not matched to a gene: 4. The CDR3 sequence is 14 residues long.

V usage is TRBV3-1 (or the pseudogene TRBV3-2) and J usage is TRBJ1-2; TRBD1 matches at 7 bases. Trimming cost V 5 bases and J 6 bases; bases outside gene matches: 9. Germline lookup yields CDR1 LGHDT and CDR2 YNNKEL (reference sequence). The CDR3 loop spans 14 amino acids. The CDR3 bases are TGTGCCAGCAGCTTCACGGGACAGAACCATGGCTACACCTTC. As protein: CASSFTGQNHGYTF.

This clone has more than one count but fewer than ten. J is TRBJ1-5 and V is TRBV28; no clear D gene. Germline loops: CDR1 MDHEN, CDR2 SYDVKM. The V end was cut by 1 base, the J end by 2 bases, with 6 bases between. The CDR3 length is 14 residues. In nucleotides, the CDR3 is TGTGCCAGCAGTTTATTGGGCCGCAATCAGCCCCAGCATTTT. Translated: CASSLLGRNQPQHF.

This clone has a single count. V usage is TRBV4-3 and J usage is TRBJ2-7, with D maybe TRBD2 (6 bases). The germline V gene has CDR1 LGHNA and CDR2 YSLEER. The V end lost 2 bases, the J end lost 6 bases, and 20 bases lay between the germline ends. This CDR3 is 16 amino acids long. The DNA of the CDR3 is TGCGCCAGCAGCCAATGGTATGTCGGGAGTTTAAGCGAGCAGTACTTC. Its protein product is CASSQWYVGSLSEQYF.

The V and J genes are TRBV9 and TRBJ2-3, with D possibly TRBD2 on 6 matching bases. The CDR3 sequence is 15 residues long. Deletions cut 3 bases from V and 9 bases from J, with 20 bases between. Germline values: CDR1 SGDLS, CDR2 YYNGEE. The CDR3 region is CASSAGLDGSRTQYF. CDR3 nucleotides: TGTGCCAGCAGCGCGGGACTGGACGGTTCAAGGACGCAGTATTTT.

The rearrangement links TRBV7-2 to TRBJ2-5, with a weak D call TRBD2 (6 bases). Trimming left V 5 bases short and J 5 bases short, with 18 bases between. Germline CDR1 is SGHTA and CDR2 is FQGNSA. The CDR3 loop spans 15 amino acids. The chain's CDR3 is CASSPGVVARETQYF. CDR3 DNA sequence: TGTGCCAGCAGCCCGGGGGTTGTTGCCCGGGAGACCCAGTACTTC.

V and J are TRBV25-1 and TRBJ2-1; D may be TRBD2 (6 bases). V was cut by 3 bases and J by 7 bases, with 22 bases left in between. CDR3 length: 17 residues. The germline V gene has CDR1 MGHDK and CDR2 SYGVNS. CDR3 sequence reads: CASSDTTLRTTKNEQFF. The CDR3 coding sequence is TGTGCCAGCAGTGACACAACCCTTAGGACTACTAAAAATGAGCAGTTCTTC.

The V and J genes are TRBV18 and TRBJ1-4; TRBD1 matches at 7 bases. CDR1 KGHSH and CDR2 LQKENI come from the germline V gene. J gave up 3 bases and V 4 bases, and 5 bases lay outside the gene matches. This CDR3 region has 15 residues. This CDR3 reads CASSQQGEANEKLFF. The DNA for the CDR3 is TGTGCCAGCTCACAGCAGGGGGAGGCTAATGAAAAACTGTTTTTT.

The DNA of the CDR3 is TGTGCCAGCAGTAGGACTAGCGGGCCGGGGGGAACCGGGGAGCTGTTTTTT. As protein: CASSRTSGPGGTGELFF. This chain uses TRBV27 with TRBJ2-2; 11 bases align to TRBD2. The CDR3 has 17 amino acids. The J segment lost 5 bases and the V segment lost 5 bases, leaving 10 bases of the junction unmatched. CDR1 and CDR2 (germline): MNHEY, SMNVEV (reference sequence).

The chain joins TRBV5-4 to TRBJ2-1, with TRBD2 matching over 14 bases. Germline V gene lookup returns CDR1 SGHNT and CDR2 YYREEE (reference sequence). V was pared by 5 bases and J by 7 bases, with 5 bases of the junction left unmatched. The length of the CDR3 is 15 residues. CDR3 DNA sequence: TGTGCCAGCAGTCCCGGGACTAGCGGGAGTAATGAGCAGTTCTTC. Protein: CASSPGTSGSNEQFF.